In its sample, the clone carrying this T cell receptor (beta chain) was seen a few times. The antigen remains unidentified. TCRdb redid the calling of the reads with MiXCR, one entry per CDR3 protein. The sample lists approximately 180,000 distinct CDR3 sequences, about a sixth seen once, with roughly a quarter in the top ten. The source of the sample is a study of T cell repertoires in cytomegalovirus infection. As for the study in general: CMV infection plus the matching HLA type was flagged by public TCR beta signatures.

General study findings and limits: The ex vivo response was dominated by HLA-C-restricted CMV-specific TCR beta clonotypes. Cumulative public TCR beta family frequency identified CMV carriers with the relevant HLA.

This clonotype was sampled from a human donor in good health (CMV status not recorded). Some clones in this sample may be carry-over from other donors' samples. Sequencing input: CD8+ T cells from PBMCs.

The CDR3 DNA sequence: TGTGCCAGCAGCCCAGAGGGGACTACCCGATCCTACGAGCAGTACTTC. It translates to CASSPEGTTRSYEQYF. J is TRBJ2-7 and V is TRBV7-2, with 7 bases lining up with TRBD2. The CDR3 totals 16 residues. The V segment lost 5 bases and the J segment 1 base; nucleotides outside the gene matches: 11. Germline assignment: CDR1 SGHTA and CDR2 FQGNSA.